These T cell receptor beta chains were read from a single sample in a study of cytomegalovirus exposure and HLA in healthy donors. Repertoires were generated with immunoSEQ multiplex PCR, while TCRdb's copy carries only in-frame clones and drops some. The sample carries tens of thousands of clones, roughly 96% recorded once. Material for sequencing was PBMCs. The receptors come from a man between 18 and 35 years old in good health and CMV-seronegative. Both conserved end residues are part of each CDR3.

V: TRBV5-1; J: TRBJ2-7; CDR3: CASSSDRGLYEQYF
V: TRBV30; J: TRBJ2-3; CDR3: CAFSSGTSGRGGTQYF
V: TRBV7-3; J: TRBJ2-3; CDR3: CASSFDSNTDTQYF
V: TRBV18; J: TRBJ2-1; CDR3: CASSPSTSGRSYNEQFF
V: TRBV6-1; J: TRBJ1-4; CDR3: CASGLTGLGPEKLFF
V: TRBV29-1; J: TRBJ2-3; CDR3: CSVEGTGDTDTQYF
V: TRBV28; J: TRBJ1-1; CDR3: CASVRRGTNTEAFF
V: TRBV7-9; J: TRBJ2-1; CDR3: CASSSHRDNEQFF
V: TRBV18; J: TRBJ2-3; CDR3: CASSPLGLAGGMDTQYF
V: TRBV7-8; J: TRBJ1-3; CDR3: CASSRNRGADSSGNTIYF
V: TRBV29-1; J: TRBJ1-2; CDR3: CSHNNRGHNYGYTF
V: TRBV5-1; J: TRBJ1-1; CDR3: CASFQGSDTEAFF
V: TRBV29-1; J: TRBJ1-2; CDR3: CSAGQGNYGYTF
V: TRBV19; J: TRBJ2-2; CDR3: CATRELAGFTGELFF
V: TRBV27; J: TRBJ2-3; CDR3: CASSPGTGGTDTQYF
V: TRBV5-1; J: TRBJ2-7; CDR3: CASSLGQGVSYEQYF
V: TRBV6-5; J: TRBJ2-1; CDR3: CASSYDRVSYNEQFF
V: TRBV19; J: TRBJ2-7; CDR3: CASSGTGDGYEQYF
V: TRBV19; J: TRBJ1-4; CDR3: CANPLRFATNEKLFF
V: TRBV7-2; J: TRBJ2-3; CDR3: CASSHPGARTKDTQYF
V: TRBV7-3; J: TRBJ1-1; CDR3: CASSYLGAGNTEAFF